The rows below give T cell receptor beta chains drawn from one sample of a study of blood T cell repertoires in COVID-19. Assay: immunoSEQ multiplex PCR; the TCRdb copy retains only in-frame clones and omits some. The repertoire holds under 350,000 clones, with approximately 83% as singletons. Sequenced sample: PBMCs or T cells enriched from blood (not recorded which). Every receptor here comes from a woman aged 35 to 49 with acute COVID-19. The CDR3 runs from the conserved cysteine through the conserved F or W. The order of the fields is D gene, CDR3 length, J gene, clone size, V gene, CDR3 DNA, CDR3 protein. The D gene is left open where the match is weak. Some rows mark clone size as missing; the rest say once, few, many or name a class of expanded clone.

NA 13 TRBJ1-4 NA TRBV6-5 TGTGCCAGCCGAGGAAATCCTAATGAAAAACTGTTTTTT CASRGNPNEKLFF
NA 16 TRBJ2-7 NA TRBV10-3 TGTGCCATCAGTGGGGACAGGGCCCGGACTAGCAACGAGCAGTACTTC CAISGDRARTSNEQYF
TRBD2 15 TRBJ2-5 NA TRBV9 TGTGCCAGCAGCGTAGGTGGGAGGGCCCAAGAGACCCAGTACTTC CASSVGGRAQETQYF
TRBD1 15 TRBJ2-1 many TRBV3-1/TRBV3-2 TGTGCCAGCAGCCGATGGGACAGGGGGCAGGATGAGCAGTTCTTC CASSRWDRGQDEQFF
NA 15 TRBJ1-2 NA TRBV27 TGTGCCAGCTCCACCCAGGGGACCTTTAACTATGGCTACACCTTC CASSTQGTFNYGYTF
TRBD1 18 TRBJ2-6 NA TRBV18 TGTGCCAGCTCACCGGCCGTTACAGGGGACTCTGGGGCCAACGTCCTGACTTTC CASSPAVTGDSGANVLTF
NA 15 TRBJ2-7 NA TRBV7-2 TGTGCCAGCAGCTTAGCGAACGAGCGCCTCTATGAGCAGTACTTC CASSLANERLYEQYF
NA 16 TRBJ1-2 NA TRBV6-2/TRBV6-3 TGTGCCAGCAGTTACGGGAGGGGACACTCATCCTATGGCTACACCTTC CASSYGRGHSSYGYTF
NA 15 TRBJ2-5 NA TRBV27 TGTGCCAGCAATTCTTTAGGCGCGAGAGGGGAGACCCAGTACTTC CASNSLGARGETQYF
NA 14 TRBJ1-2 NA TRBV6-1 TGTGCCAGCAGTGAGGTCGGGGGTATCTATGGCTACACCTTC CASSEVGGIYGYTF
TRBD1 14 TRBJ1-2 NA TRBV4-3 TGCGCCAGCAGCCAGGGACAGGCAAACTATGGCTACACCTTC CASSQGQANYGYTF
TRBD1 16 TRBJ2-5 NA TRBV25-1 TGTGCCAGCAGTGAAGGGACAGTCAGTGTACAAGAGACCCAGTACTTC CASSEGTVSVQETQYF
NA 13 TRBJ1-2 NA TRBV18 TGTGCCAGCTCAGCCAACCAGGGATATGGCTACACCTTC CASSANQGYGYTF
TRBD2 20 TRBJ2-2 NA TRBV7-6 TGTGCCAGCAGCCCCACTGTGGGCGGTAGCGGGAAGTGGTCTGAGGGGGAGCTGTTTTTT CASSPTVGGSGKWSEGELFF
TRBD1 20 TRBJ1-2 NA TRBV12-5 TGTGCTAGTGGTTTGGTACTAGGGACAGGGGGCCCCTCACGAAACTATGGCTACACCTTC CASGLVLGTGGPSRNYGYTF
TRBD2 16 TRBJ2-5 NA TRBV6-1 TGTGCCAGCAGTGGATTTAGCGGGGGGATGGGAGAGACCCAGTACTTC CASSGFSGGMGETQYF
TRBD1 14 TRBJ2-6 few TRBV5-1 TGCGCCAGCAGCTTGGGGACAGGGGGCAGCGTCCTGACTTTC CASSLGTGGSVLTF
NA 14 TRBJ1-2 NA TRBV3-1/TRBV3-2 TGTGCCAGCAGCCCCGGGGGGCCGGGCTATGGCTACACCTTC CASSPGGPGYGYTF
NA 14 TRBJ2-2 NA TRBV7-2 TGTGCCAGCAGCTTAGCAGGGGGCACCGGGGAGCTGTTTTTT CASSLAGGTGELFF
NA 14 TRBJ2-6 NA TRBV5-4 TGTGCCAGCAGCTTACGGCAGGGGTCCAACGTCCTGACTTTC CASSLRQGSNVLTF
NA 15 TRBJ2-5 NA TRBV6-2/TRBV6-3 TGTGCCAGCAGTCAGGGGCCAACCTTCCAAGAGACCCAGTACTTC CASSQGPTFQETQYF
TRBD2 15 TRBJ2-3 NA TRBV10-1 TGCGCCAGCAGCCTTAGCGGGGTTAGCACAGATACGCAGTATTTT CASSLSGVSTDTQYF
NA 12 TRBJ1-6 NA TRBV13 TGTGCCAGCAGCTTAATCACAAAGACCCTCCACTTT CASSLITKTLHF
TRBD2 17 TRBJ2-2 NA TRBV11-2 TGTGCCAGCAGCTCGGGACTAGCGGGGGGCCATGGCGGGGAGCTGTTTTTT CASSSGLAGGHGGELFF
NA 13 TRBJ1-1 NA TRBV5-4 TGTGCCAGCAGCACCCGACAGAACACTGAAGCTTTCTTT CASSTRQNTEAFF
NA 16 TRBJ1-1 NA TRBV7-3 TGTGCCAGCAGCCCCCGGGGGGGGGATGATGTCACTGAAGCTTTCTTT CASSPRGGDDVTEAFF